A single sample gave rise to the 24 T cell receptor beta chains below, sequenced in a study of blood T cell repertoires in COVID-19. Libraries were prepared by immunoSEQ multiplex PCR; TCRdb keeps only in-frame clonotypes and omits some of them. The repertoire includes fewer than 300,000 clones, approximately 90% of them detected once, and around 0.88% sits in the top ten. The sequenced sample was peripheral blood. The receptors derive from a man aged 25 to 45 with acute or convalescent COVID-19.

A word on this clone: Because the CDR3 is missing its conserved closing phenylalanine or tryptophan, this is likely a read error. It is unclear where the CDR3 begins or ends on the DNA, so no DNA is shown, and the CDR3 is as TCRdb lists it. The V call is TRBV6-5, the J call TRBJ2-3; TRBD2 reflects the table's D call only, with no check against the DNA. Inclusive of both ends, the CDR3 amounts to 12 amino acids. CDR1 and CDR2 (germline): MNHEY, SVGAGI. CDR3 sequence reads: CASSYSGLWVGR.

The V and J genes are TRBV3-1 (or the pseudogene TRBV3-2) and TRBJ2-2, with TRBD2 identical over 9 bases. The CDR3 consists of 16 residues. V was clipped by 4 bases and J by 4 bases; unmatched bases: 7. Germline lookup yields CDR1 LGHDT and CDR2 YNNKEL (reference sequence). Here the CDR3 DNA reads TGTGCCAGCAGCCGGCCTAGCGGGGCTGGCACCGGGGAGCTGTTTTTT. This encodes CASSRPSGAGTGELFF.

The genes are TRBV9 and TRBJ2-6; unclear D gene. V gave up 0 bases and J gave up 0 bases, with 4 bases separating them. Germline V CDR1 and CDR2: SGDLS, YYNGEE. This CDR3 spans 15 amino acids. CDR3 protein: CASSVGNSGANVLTF. The CDR3 DNA reads TGTGCCAGCAGCGTAGGTAACTCTGGGGCCAACGTCCTGACTTTC. Full variable domain (rest looked up from reference TRBV9 and TRBJ2-6): DSGVTQTPKHLITATGQRVTLRCSPRSGDLSVYWYQQSLDQGLQFLIQYYNGEERAKGNILERFSAQQFPDLHSELNLSSLELGDSALYFCASSVGNSGANVLTFGAGSRLTVL.

The rearrangement links TRBV4-2 to TRBJ2-7, with 7 positions matching TRBD2. Losses at the gene ends were 3 bases for V and 2 bases for J; bases not matched to a gene: 7. The germline CDR1 and CDR2 sequences are LGHNA and YNFKEQ. This CDR3 has 15 amino acids. The chain's CDR3 is CASSHSSGLPYEQYF. In DNA form, the CDR3 reads TGTGCCAGCAGCCATTCTAGCGGACTGCCCTACGAGCAGTACTTC.

This clone was seen only once. The chain employs TRBV25-1 and TRBJ1-2, with D possibly TRBD1 on 5 matching bases. CDR3 size: 14 residues. Germline V gene data show CDR1 as MGHDK and CDR2 as SYGVNS. Trimming cost V 5 bases and J 7 bases, with 17 bases left between them. The CDR3 loop reads CASSPVRGLVGYTF. CDR3 sequence (DNA): TGTGCCAGCAGTCCTGTTCGGGGGTTAGTTGGCTACACCTTC.

The rearrangement uses TRBV30 and TRBJ1-1; TRBD1 agrees at 8 bases. With 7 bases clipped from V and 3 bases from J, the junction kept 7 bases outside the gene matches. The CDR3 is 13 amino acids. The germline V gene encodes CDR1 GTSNPN and CDR2 SVGIG (reference sequence). The CDR3 is CAFRDRSYTEAFF. The CDR3 DNA is TGTGCCTTCCGGGACAGGAGCTACACTGAAGCTTTCTTT.

This chain links TRBV7-2 with TRBJ1-1; unclear D gene. CDR1 SGHTA and CDR2 FQGNSA come from the germline V gene. The germline V and J ends were trimmed by 0 bases and 2 bases, with 10 bases remaining between them. This CDR3 has 15 residues. CDR3 sequence (DNA): TGTGCCAGCAGCTTAGCGTCCGCAGGAAACACTGAAGCTTTCTTT. It translates to CASSLASAGNTEAFF. Drawing the rest from reference TRBV7-2 and TRBJ1-1, the complete variable domain is GAGVSQSPSNKVTEKGKDVELRCDPISGHTALYWYRQSLGQGLEFLIYFQGNSAPDKSGLPSDRFSAERTGGSVSTLTIQRTQQEDSAVYLCASSLASAGNTEAFFGQGTRLTVV.

The J gene is TRBJ2-7, the V gene TRBV30; TRBD1 agrees at 8 bases. The V gene end was trimmed by 2 bases and the J gene end by 7 bases; junction bases not matched to a gene: 13. CDR1 and CDR2 from the germline V gene are GTSNPN and SVGIG (reference sequence). The CDR3 has 15 residues. The CDR3 here is CAWSSYRGSLGEQYF. The CDR3, as DNA: TGTGCCTGGAGTTCCTACAGGGGGTCTCTGGGTGAGCAGTACTTC.

This sequence joins TRBV11-2 and TRBJ2-7; unclear D gene. V lost 2 bases and J 4 bases, leaving 3 bases between the germline ends. CDR1 and CDR2 (germline): SGHAT, FQNNGV. The CDR3 extends over 11 amino acids. The CDR3 region has the DNA TGTGCCAGCAGCTTACAATACGAGCAGTACTTC. Amino acid sequence: CASSLQYEQYF. Full variable domain (outside the CDR3, taken from reference TRBV11-2 and TRBJ2-7): EAGVAQSPRYKIIEKRQSVAFWCNPISGHATLYWYQQILGQGPKLLIQFQNNGVVDDSQLPKDRFSAERLKGVDSTLKIQPAKLEDSAVYLCASSLQYEQYFGPGTRLTVT.

The chain has TRBV6-6 and TRBJ1-1, with 12 bases identical to TRBD1. The V and J ends lost 7 bases and 8 bases, in that order; junction bases with no gene match: 2. The V gene's germline CDR1 is MNHNY and CDR2 SVGAGI (reference sequence). CDR3 size: 12 residues. The CDR3, as DNA: TGTGCCAGCAAGGGACAGGGGGCCGAAGCTTTCTTT. This encodes CASKGQGAEAFF.

The chain joins TRBV11-2 to TRBJ2-7; D is unresolved. This CDR3 is 14 amino acids long. Germline-derived CDR1 and CDR2 are SGHAT and FQNNGV. V lost 2 bases, J lost 6 bases, and 14 bases lay in between. The CDR3 nucleotides read TGTGCCAGCAGCTTAATCGCCCTAAGAGGCGAGCAGTACTTC. Amino acid sequence: CASSLIALRGEQYF.

The gene calls are TRBV5-1 and TRBJ2-3; possibly TRBD2 for D (6 bases). V lost 2 bases and J 3 bases, leaving 10 bases between the germline ends. This CDR3 spans 14 amino acids. Germline-derived CDR1 and CDR2 are SGHRS and YFSETQ. CDR3 coding DNA: TGCGCCAGCAGCTTAGGGGAGGAGACAGATACGCAGTATTTT. It encodes CASSLGEETDTQYF.

The V call is TRBV15, the J call TRBJ1-1; possible D gene TRBD1, 5 bases. CDR3 length: 13 amino acids. Germline values: CDR1 LNHNV, CDR2 YYDKDF (reference sequence). V shed 3 bases and J shed 11 bases, with 16 bases lying between them. DNA of the CDR3: TGTGCCACCAGCAGGGGGACTCGATCGGGCGCTTTCTTT. This translates into CATSRGTRSGAFF.

The chain is built from TRBV7-9 and TRBJ1-3; D is ambiguous. V gave up 5 bases and J gave up 0 bases, with 17 bases separating them. The CDR3 covers 17 residues. The germline V gene has CDR1 SEHNR and CDR2 FQNEAQ (reference sequence). CDR3 nucleotide sequence: TGTGCCAGCAGCCTCAGAGGAACAAGGTTCTCTGGAAACACCATATATTTT. Amino acids: CASSLRGTRFSGNTIYF. Combining the CDR3 with reference TRBV7-9 and TRBJ1-3 gives the whole variable domain DTGVSQNPRHKITKRGQNVTFRCDPISEHNRLYWYRQTLGQGPEFLTYFQNEAQLEKSRLLSDRFSAERPKGSFSTLEIQRTEQGDSAMYLCASSLRGTRFSGNTIYFGEGSWLTVV.

The chain joins TRBV5-4 to TRBJ1-6; 7 positions match TRBD1. From germline, CDR1 is SGHNT and CDR2 YYREEE (reference sequence). The CDR3 is 14 amino acids. Trimming cost V 0 bases and J 10 bases; bases outside gene matches: 4. The CDR3 spells CASSLEGAHSPLHF. CDR3 DNA: TGTGCCAGCAGCTTGGAGGGGGCGCACTCACCCCTCCACTTT.

This clone has a single count. This chain links TRBV4-1 with TRBJ1-5; D is uncertain. Per the germline V gene, CDR1 is MGHRA and CDR2 is YSYEKL. CDR3 length: 13 amino acids. Trimming took off 1 base at V and 6 bases at J, with 7 bases between the two ends. Here the CDR3 DNA reads TGCGCCAGCAGCCAAGGAGCCGGTCAGCCCCAGCATTTT. Amino acid sequence: CASSQGAGQPQHF.

This clone has more than one count but fewer than ten. The V call is TRBV27, the J call TRBJ1-2; 9 nucleotides agree with TRBD1. CDR1 and CDR2 (germline): MNHEY, SMNVEV (reference sequence). Trimming cost V 6 bases and J 4 bases; bases outside gene matches: 6. The CDR3 length is 14 residues. CDR3 protein: CASSGQGPGYGYTF. In DNA, the CDR3 is TGTGCCAGCAGCGGACAGGGGCCGGGCTATGGCTACACCTTC.

The chain couples TRBV19 to TRBJ2-6; perhaps TRBD1 as D (6 bases). Germline V gene data show CDR1 as LNHDA and CDR2 as SQIVND (reference sequence). Trimming cost V 4 bases and J 3 bases, with 7 bases left between them. This CDR3 has 14 residues. The CDR3 spells CASSRGHGANVLTF. The CDR3 DNA follows: TGTGCCAGTAGTAGGGGGCATGGGGCCAACGTCCTGACTTTC.

This rearrangement joins TRBV5-6 to TRBJ1-1; TRBD1 might be the D (6 bases). Germline assignment: CDR1 SGHDT and CDR2 YYEEEE. There are 15 residues in the CDR3. V lost 4 bases to trimming and J lost 0 bases, with 13 bases between them. Here the CDR3 DNA reads TGTGCCAGCAGCCACAGGGTCCCACTGAACACTGAAGCTTTCTTT. It yields the protein CASSHRVPLNTEAFF.

This chain links TRBV7-3 with TRBJ2-3; maybe TRBD2 (5 bases). Germline CDR1 SGHTA, CDR2 FQGTGA. Trimming pared 4 bases from V and 9 bases from J, leaving 17 bases between. CDR3 size: 14 residues. The chain's CDR3 is CASSSREGGPTQYF. The CDR3 DNA reads as TGTGCCAGCAGCTCCCGTGAGGGCGGCCCCACGCAGTATTTT.

V is TRBV5-1 and J is TRBJ2-3; TRBD2 agrees at 8 bases. Germline V gene data show CDR1 as SGHRS and CDR2 as YFSETQ. This CDR3 spans 16 amino acids. V was pared by 2 bases and J by 2 bases, with 7 bases of the junction left unmatched. CDR3 in amino acids: CASSLLLAGSTDTQYF. Here the CDR3 DNA reads TGCGCCAGCAGCTTACTATTAGCGGGATCCACAGATACGCAGTATTTT.

The chain has TRBV4-1 and TRBJ1-2; D gene ambiguous. The germline V gene has CDR1 MGHRA and CDR2 YSYEKL. Trimming shortened V by 4 bases and J by 2 bases, and 14 bases separated the two germline ends. The CDR3 is 15 amino acids. Here the CDR3 reads CASSPMAGINYGYTF. CDR3 DNA sequence: TGCGCCAGCAGCCCGATGGCCGGGATCAACTATGGCTACACCTTC.

The chain couples TRBV29-1 to TRBJ2-7; 8 bases agree with TRBD2. The germline gives CDR1 SQVTM, CDR2 ANQGSEA. After removal of 4 bases from V and 4 bases from J, the junction contained 9 bases not matched to a gene. The length of the CDR3 is 14 residues. The CDR3 region has the DNA TGCAGCGTTGCCCCAGGACTAGCAACGTACGAGCAGTACTTC. This gives the protein CSVAPGLATYEQYF.

The CDR3 here is CASRVLAGGNNEQFF. The CDR3 region has the DNA TGTGCCAGCAGGGTTCTGGCGGGGGGTAACAATGAGCAGTTCTTC. The rearrangement joins TRBV6-5 to TRBJ2-1; 8 bases match TRBD2. The V gene's germline CDR1 is MNHEY and CDR2 SVGAGI. V lost 6 bases and J lost 5; bases outside the gene matches: 9. CDR3 length: 15 residues.